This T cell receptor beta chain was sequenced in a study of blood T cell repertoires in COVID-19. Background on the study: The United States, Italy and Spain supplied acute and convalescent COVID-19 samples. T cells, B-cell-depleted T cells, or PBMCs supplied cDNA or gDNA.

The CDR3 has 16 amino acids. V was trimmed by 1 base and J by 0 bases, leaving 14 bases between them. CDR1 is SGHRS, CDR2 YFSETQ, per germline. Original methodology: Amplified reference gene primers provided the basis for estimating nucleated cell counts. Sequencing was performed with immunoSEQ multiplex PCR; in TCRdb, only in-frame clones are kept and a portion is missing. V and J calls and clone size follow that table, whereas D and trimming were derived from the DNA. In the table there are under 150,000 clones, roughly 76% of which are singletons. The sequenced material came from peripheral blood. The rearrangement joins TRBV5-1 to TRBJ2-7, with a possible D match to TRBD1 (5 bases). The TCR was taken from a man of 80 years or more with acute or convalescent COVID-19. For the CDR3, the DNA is TGCGCCAGCAGCTTGTTTATACCCGACAGCTCCTACGAGCAGTACTTC. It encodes CASSLFIPDSSYEQYF.